The 4 T cell receptor beta chains given below trace back to one sample, sequenced in a study of blood T cell repertoires in COVID-19. Assay: immunoSEQ multiplex PCR; the TCRdb copy retains only in-frame clones and omits some. The repertoire holds some 220,000 clones, approximately 90% seen once, with under 4% in the top ten. The material sequenced was PBMCs or T cells enriched from blood (not recorded which). Receptor source: a woman between 40 and 50 years old with acute COVID-19.

This chain joins TRBV2 and TRBJ2-5; D is undetermined. Trimming removed 2 bases at V and 4 bases at J, with 14 bases between. The CDR3 contains 15 residues. Germline CDR1 is SNHLY and CDR2 is FYNNEI. The CDR3 is CASSESRQLRETQYF. DNA for the CDR3: TGTGCCAGCAGTGAATCGCGGCAGCTCCGAGAGACCCAGTACTTC.

About this clone: Other DNA sequences from this sample encode an identical CDR3 as well. The rearrangement links TRBV18 to TRBJ1-1; D is possibly TRBD1 (6 bases). The CDR3 loop spans 13 amino acids. Looked up from germline, CDR1 is KGHSH and CDR2 is LQKENI. V gave up 3 bases and J gave up 2 bases, with 7 bases separating them. This CDR3 reads CASSPRGNTEAFF. For the CDR3, the DNA is TGTGCCAGCTCACCCAGGGGAAACACTGAAGCTTTCTTT.

The chain combines TRBV7-3 with TRBJ2-1, with TRBD2 matching 13 bases. V lost 5 bases and J lost 5; bases outside the gene matches: 6. CDR3 length: 16 residues. CDR1 is SGHTA and CDR2 is FQGTGA in the germline V gene. CDR3 coding DNA: TGTGCCAGCAGCACTCGGACTAGCGGGGGAAACAATGAGCAGTTCTTC. It is translated as CASSTRTSGGNNEQFF.

With respect to this clone: Within the sample, other DNA sequences also encode this same CDR3. The chain links TRBV5-5 to TRBJ2-1, with 7 nucleotides matching TRBD1. Looked up from germline, CDR1 is SGHKS and CDR2 is YYEKEE (reference sequence). V lost 0 bases to trimming and J lost 6 bases; unmatched junction nucleotides: 0. CDR3 length: 13 residues. CDR3 in amino acids: CASSLAGGNEQFF. The CDR3 region has the DNA TGTGCCAGCAGCTTGGCAGGGGGCAATGAGCAGTTCTTC.